The T cell receptor (beta chain) described here comes from a study of Ad26.COV2.S vaccination and SARS-CoV-2 variants. Overall study context: Ad26.COV2.S, an intramuscular injection, was given once or twice 56 days apart. The study's findings and limits: After vaccination, reports described spike-specific CD8+ and CD4+ T cell responses as showing substantial breadth.

The data were produced by immunoSEQ multiplex PCR, yet TCRdb's version contains in-frame clones alone and is incomplete. Of a few hundred thousand clones in the sample, about nine tenths were seen once. This clone has just a few counts. Its matching antigen is unknown. This CDR3 region has 13 residues. V was pared by 1 base and J by 8 bases, with 9 bases between. CDR1 and CDR2 (germline): SEHNR, FQNEAQ (reference sequence). The sample's treatment: about 20 received Ad26.COV2.S at low or high dose, single or two shots; several received placebo; per-sample allocation not given. Collection of samples fell on day 63 after the first vaccine or placebo injection. Based in Boston, the donor was an adult of 18-55 years.

The rearrangement links TRBV7-9 to TRBJ1-5, with D hard to call. Here the sequenced sample was peripheral blood, taken in a trial of Ad26.COV2.S vaccine versus placebo. The receptor comes from a person between 18 and 59 years old who received the Ad26.COV2.S COVID-19 vaccine or a placebo. The chain's CDR3 is CASSLGAMEPQHF. CDR3 nucleotides: TGTGCCAGCAGCTTAGGAGCGATGGAGCCCCAGCATTTT.